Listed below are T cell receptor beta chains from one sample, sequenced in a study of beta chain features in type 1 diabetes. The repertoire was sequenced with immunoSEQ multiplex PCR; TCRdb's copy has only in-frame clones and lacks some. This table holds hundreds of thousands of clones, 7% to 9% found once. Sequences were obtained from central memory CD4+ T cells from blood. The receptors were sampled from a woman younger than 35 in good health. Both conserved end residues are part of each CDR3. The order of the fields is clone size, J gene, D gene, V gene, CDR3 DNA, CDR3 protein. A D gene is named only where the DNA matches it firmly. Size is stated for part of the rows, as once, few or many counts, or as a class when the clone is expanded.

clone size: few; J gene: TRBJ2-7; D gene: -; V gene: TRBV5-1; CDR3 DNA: TGCGCCAGCAGCTTGGGGGATCCGAACGAGCAGTACTTC; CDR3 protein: CASSLGDPNEQYF
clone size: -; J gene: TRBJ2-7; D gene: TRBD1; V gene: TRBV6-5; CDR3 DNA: TGTGCCAGCAGGAAGACAGGGACCTACGAGCAGTACTTC; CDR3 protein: CASRKTGTYEQYF
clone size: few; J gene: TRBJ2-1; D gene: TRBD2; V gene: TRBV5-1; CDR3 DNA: TGCGCCAGCAGCACCACCCAACTCAGAGGGACTAGCGGATACAATGAGCAGTTCTTC; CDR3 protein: CASSTTQLRGTSGYNEQFF
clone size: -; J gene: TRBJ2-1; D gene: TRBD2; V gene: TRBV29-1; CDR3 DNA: TGCAGCGTTGGTAGCGGGGGATACAATGAGCAGTTCTTC; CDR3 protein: CSVGSGGYNEQFF
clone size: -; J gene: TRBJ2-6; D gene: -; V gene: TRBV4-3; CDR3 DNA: TGCGCCAGCAGCCAATCTACGACTAACTCTGGGGCCAACGTCCTGACTTTC; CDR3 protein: CASSQSTTNSGANVLTF
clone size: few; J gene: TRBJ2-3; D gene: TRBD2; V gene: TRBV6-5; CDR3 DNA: TGTGCCAGTAGCGGGAGGGCAGCAGATACGCAGTATTTT; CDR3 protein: CASSGRAADTQYF
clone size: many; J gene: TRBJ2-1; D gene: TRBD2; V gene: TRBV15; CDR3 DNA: TGTGCCACCAGCAGAGCGTTGGGACTAGGCAATGAGCAGTTCTTC; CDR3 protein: CATSRALGLGNEQFF
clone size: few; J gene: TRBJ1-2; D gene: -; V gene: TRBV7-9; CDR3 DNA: TGTGCCAGCAGCTTAGAAGCCAGGGTTGGCTACACCTTC; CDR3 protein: CASSLEARVGYTF
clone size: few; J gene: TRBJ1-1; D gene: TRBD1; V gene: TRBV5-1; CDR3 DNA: TGCGCCAGCAGCTTGGGAACAGGGGTTAGCACTGAAGCTTTCTTT; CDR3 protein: CASSLGTGVSTEAFF
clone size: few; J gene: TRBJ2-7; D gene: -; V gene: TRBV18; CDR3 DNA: TGTGCCAGCTCACCACCCTCCAGGCCGATTTACGAGCAGTACTTC; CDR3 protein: CASSPPSRPIYEQYF